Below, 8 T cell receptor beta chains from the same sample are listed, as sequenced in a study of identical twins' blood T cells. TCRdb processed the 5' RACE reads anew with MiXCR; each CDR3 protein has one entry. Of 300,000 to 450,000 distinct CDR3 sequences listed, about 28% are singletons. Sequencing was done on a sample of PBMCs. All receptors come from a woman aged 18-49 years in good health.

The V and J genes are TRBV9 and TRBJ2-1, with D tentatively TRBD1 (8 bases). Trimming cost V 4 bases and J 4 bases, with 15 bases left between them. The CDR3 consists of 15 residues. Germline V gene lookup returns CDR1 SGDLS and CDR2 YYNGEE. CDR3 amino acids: CASSPTGGVYNEQFF. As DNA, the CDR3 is TGTGCCAGCAGCCCCACAGGGGGGGTTTACAATGAGCAGTTCTTC.

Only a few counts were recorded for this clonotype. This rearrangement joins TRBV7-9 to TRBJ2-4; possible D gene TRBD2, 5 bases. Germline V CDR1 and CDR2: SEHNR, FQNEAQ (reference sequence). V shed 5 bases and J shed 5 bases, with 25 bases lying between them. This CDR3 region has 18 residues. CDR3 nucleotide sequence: TGTGCCAGCAGCCCCTCCCTCTCCTGGAAATTCGGGGAAAACATTCAGTACTTC. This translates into CASSPSLSWKFGENIQYF.

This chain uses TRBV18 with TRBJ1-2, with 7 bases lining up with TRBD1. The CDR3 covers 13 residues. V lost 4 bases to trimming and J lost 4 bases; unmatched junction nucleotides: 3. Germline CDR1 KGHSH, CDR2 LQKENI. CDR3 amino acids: CASSQGAVYGYTF. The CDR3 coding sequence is TGTGCCAGCTCACAGGGGGCAGTCTATGGCTACACCTTC.

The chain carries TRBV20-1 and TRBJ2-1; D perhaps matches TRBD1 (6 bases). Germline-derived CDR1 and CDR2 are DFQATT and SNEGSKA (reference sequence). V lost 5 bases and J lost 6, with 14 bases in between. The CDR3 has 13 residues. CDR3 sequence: CSAFRGQGNEQFF. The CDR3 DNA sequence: TGCAGTGCTTTCAGGGGACAAGGCAATGAGCAGTTCTTC.

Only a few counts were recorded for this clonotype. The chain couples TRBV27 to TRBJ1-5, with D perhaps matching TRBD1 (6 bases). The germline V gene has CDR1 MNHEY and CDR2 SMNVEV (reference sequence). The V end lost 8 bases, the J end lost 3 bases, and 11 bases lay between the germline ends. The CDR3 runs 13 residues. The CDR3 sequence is CASGGHNNQPQHF. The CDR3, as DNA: TGTGCCAGCGGGGGGCATAACAATCAGCCCCAGCATTTT.

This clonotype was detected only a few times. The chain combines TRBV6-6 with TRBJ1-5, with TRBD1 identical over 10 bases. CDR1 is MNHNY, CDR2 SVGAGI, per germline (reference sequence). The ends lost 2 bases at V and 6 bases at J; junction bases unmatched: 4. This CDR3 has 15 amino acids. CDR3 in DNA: TGTGCCAGCAGTTACCCCGGGACAGGGGTTCAGCCCCAGCATTTT. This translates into CASSYPGTGVQPQHF.

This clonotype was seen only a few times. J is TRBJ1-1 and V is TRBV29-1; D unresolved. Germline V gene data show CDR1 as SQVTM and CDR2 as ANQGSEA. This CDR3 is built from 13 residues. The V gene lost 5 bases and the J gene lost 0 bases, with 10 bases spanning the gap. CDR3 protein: CSVRNGMNTEAFF. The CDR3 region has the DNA TGCAGCGTTCGGAATGGGATGAACACTGAAGCTTTCTTT. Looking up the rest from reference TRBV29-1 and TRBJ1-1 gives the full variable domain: SAVISQKPSRDICQRGTSLTIQCQVDSQVTMMFWYRQQPGQSLTLIATANQGSEATYESGFVIDKFPISRPNLTFSTLTVSNMSPEDSSIYLCSVRNGMNTEAFFGQGTRLTVV.

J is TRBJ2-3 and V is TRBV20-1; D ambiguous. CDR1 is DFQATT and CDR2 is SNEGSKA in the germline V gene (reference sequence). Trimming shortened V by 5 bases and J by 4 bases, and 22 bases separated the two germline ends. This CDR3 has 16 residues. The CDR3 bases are TGCAGTGCTCCGATTAGGTTAGCCCGTATGGCAGATACGCAGTATTTT. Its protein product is CSAPIRLARMADTQYF.